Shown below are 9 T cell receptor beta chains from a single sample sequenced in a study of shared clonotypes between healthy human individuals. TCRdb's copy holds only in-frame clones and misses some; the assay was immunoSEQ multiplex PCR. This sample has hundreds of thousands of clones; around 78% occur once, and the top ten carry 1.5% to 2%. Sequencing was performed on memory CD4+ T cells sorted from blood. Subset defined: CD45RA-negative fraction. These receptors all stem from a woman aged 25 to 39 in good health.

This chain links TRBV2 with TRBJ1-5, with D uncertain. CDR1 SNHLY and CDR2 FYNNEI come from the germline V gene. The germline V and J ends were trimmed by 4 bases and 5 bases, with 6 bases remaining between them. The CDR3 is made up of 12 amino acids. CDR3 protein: CASSVDYQPQHF. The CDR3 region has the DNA TGTGCCAGCAGTGTCGATTATCAGCCCCAGCATTTT.

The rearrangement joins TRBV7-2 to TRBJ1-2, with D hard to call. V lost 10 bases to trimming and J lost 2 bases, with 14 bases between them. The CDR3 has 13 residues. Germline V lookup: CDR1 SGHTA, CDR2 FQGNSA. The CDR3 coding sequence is TGTGCCATCCGCTTTATGTGGAACTATGGCTACACCTTC. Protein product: CAIRFMWNYGYTF.

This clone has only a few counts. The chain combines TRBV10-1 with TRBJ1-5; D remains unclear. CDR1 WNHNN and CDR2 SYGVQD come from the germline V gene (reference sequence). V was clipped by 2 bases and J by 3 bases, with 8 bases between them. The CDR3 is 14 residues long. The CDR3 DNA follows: TGCGCCAGCAGTGAGACTGGGTCCAATCAGCCCCAGCATTTT. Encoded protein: CASSETGSNQPQHF.

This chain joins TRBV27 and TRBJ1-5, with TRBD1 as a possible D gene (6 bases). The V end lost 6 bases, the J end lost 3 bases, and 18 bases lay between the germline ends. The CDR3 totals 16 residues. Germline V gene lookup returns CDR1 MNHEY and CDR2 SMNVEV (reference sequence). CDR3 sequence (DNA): TGTGCCAGCAGACCACAGGGAGTCGCATACAATCAGCCCCAGCATTTT. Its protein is CASRPQGVAYNQPQHF.

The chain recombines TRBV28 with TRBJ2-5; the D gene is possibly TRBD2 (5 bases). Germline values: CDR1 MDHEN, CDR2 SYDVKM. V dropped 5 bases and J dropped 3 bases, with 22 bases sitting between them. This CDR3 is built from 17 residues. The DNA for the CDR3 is TGTGCCAGCAGTCCCGCCTACCGGGGTGGAACAAAAGAGACCCAGTACTTC. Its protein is CASSPAYRGGTKETQYF.

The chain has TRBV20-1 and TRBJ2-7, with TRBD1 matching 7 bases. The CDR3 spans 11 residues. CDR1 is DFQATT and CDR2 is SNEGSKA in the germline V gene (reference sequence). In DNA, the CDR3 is TGCGGCACGGACAGGACCTACGAGCAGTACTTC. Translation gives CGTDRTYEQYF.

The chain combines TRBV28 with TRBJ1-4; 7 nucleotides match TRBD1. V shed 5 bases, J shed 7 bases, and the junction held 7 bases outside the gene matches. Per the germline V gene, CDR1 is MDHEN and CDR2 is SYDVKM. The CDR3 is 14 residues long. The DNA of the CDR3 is TGTGCCAGCAGTCCGACAGGGATGGGTGAAAAACTGTTTTTT. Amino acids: CASSPTGMGEKLFF.

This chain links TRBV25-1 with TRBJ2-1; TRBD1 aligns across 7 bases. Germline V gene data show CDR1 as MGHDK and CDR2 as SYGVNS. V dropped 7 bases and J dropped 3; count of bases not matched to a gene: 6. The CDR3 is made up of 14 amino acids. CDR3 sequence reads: CASTRQGNYNEQFF. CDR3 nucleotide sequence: TGTGCCAGCACGAGACAGGGTAACTACAATGAGCAGTTCTTC.

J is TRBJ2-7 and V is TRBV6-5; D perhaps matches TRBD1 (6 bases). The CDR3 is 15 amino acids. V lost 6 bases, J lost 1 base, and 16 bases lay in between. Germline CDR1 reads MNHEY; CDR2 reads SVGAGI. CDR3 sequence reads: CASSHPGDTSYEQYF. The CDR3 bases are TGTGCCAGCAGCCACCCAGGGGATACTTCCTACGAGCAGTACTTC.